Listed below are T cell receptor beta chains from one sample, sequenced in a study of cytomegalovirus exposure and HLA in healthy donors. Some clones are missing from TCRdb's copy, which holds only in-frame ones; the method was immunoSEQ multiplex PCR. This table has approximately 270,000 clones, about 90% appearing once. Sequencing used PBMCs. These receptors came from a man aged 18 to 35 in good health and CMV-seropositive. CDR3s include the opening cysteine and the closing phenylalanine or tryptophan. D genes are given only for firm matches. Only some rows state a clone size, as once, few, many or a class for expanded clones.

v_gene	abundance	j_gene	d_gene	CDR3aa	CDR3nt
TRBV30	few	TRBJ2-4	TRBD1	CAWSNKGARNIQYF	TGTGCCTGGAGTAATAAGGGGGCTCGGAACATTCAGTACTTC
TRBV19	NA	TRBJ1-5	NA	CASQTGGMGNQPQHF	TGTGCCAGCCAAACTGGGGGAATGGGCAATCAGCCCCAGCATTTT
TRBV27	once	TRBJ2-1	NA	CASSLRVGVYNEQFF	TGTGCCAGCAGTTTGAGGGTCGGAGTCTACAATGAGCAGTTCTTC
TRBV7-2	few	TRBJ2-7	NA	CASSRTAYEQYF	TGTGCCAGCAGCCGAACGGCCTACGAGCAGTACTTC
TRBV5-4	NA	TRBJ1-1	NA	CASSKYRLSSDTEAFF	TGTGCCAGCAGCAAATACAGGTTATCGTCGGACACTGAAGCTTTCTTT
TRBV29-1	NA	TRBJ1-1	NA	CSVSFWEAEAFF	TGCAGCGTTAGTTTTTGGGAAGCTGAAGCTTTCTTT
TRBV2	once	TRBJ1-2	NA	CASSVTTTANYGYTF	TGTGCCAGCAGTGTAACTACTACGGCTAACTATGGCTACACCTTC
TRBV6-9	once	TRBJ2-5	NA	CASSSDSRETQYF	TGTGCCAGCAGTTCGGACAGTCGGGAGACCCAGTACTTC
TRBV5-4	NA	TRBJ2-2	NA	CASSPYGGTGELFF	TGTGCCAGCAGCCCATACGGCGGCACCGGGGAGCTGTTTTTT
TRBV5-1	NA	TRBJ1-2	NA	CASSLSPTEPIFYTF	TGCGCCAGCAGCTTGAGCCCCACAGAGCCAATATTCTACACCTTC
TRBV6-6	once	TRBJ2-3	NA	CASSYRVGGDTQYF	TGTGCCAGCAGTTACCGCGTCGGGGGCGATACGCAGTATTTT
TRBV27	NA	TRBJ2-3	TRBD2	CASERGSGTDTQYF	TGTGCCAGCGAGCGGGGGTCGGGCACAGATACGCAGTATTTT
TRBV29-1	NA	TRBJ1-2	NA	CSVEDGGNYGYTF	TGCAGCGTTGAAGATGGGGGTAACTATGGCTACACCTTC
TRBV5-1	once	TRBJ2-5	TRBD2	CASSFSGTQETQYF	TGCGCCAGCAGCTTTAGCGGGACTCAAGAGACCCAGTACTTC
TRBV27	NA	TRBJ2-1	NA	CASSDPRGSGDTYNEQFF	TGTGCCAGCAGTGATCCGCGGGGTAGCGGAGATACCTACAATGAGCAGTTCTTC
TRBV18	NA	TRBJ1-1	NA	CASSPPISLLNTEAFF	TGTGCCAGCTCACCACCGATTAGCCTCTTGAACACTGAAGCTTTCTTT
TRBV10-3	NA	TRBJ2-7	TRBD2	CAISEGLAGGTGEQYF	TGTGCCATCAGTGAGGGACTAGCGGGAGGAACGGGCGAGCAGTACTTC
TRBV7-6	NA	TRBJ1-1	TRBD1	CASSPFTGAGTEAFF	TGTGCCAGCAGCCCATTCACAGGGGCTGGCACTGAAGCTTTCTTT
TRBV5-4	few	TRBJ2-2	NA	CASSSGQGQTGELFF	TGTGCCAGCAGCTCGGGTCAGGGTCAAACCGGGGAGCTGTTTTTT
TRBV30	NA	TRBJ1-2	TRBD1	CAWTPGTENYGYTF	TGTGCCTGGACGCCCGGGACAGAGAACTATGGCTACACCTTC
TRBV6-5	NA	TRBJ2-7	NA	CASVPRRYSYEQYF	TGTGCCAGCGTTCCCCGGCGCTACTCCTACGAGCAGTACTTC
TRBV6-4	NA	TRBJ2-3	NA	CASSGSQTTDTQYF	TGTGCCAGCAGTGGATCTCAGACCACAGATACGCAGTATTTT
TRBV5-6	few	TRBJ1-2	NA	CASSPGQYGYTF	TGTGCCAGCAGCCCCGGACAGTATGGCTACACCTTC
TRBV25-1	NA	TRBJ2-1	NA	CASSFPGRSSYNEQFF	TGTGCCAGCAGCTTTCCGGGACGTAGCTCCTACAATGAGCAGTTCTTC
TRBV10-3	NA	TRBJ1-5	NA	CAISATASNQPQHF	TGTGCCATCAGCGCGACAGCCAGCAATCAGCCCCAGCATTTT
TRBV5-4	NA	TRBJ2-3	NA	CASSSDGTDTQYF	TGTGCCAGCAGCTCGGACGGCACAGATACGCAGTATTTT
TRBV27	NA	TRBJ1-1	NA	CASSLGGSTEAFF	TGTGCCAGCAGTCTCGGGGGGAGCACTGAAGCTTTCTTT
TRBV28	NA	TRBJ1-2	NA	CASSLLPGRYGYTF	TGTGCCAGCAGTTTATTACCCGGTCGGTATGGCTACACCTTC
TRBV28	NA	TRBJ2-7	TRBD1	CASRLQGASYEQYF	TGTGCCAGCAGGCTACAGGGGGCATCCTACGAGCAGTACTTC
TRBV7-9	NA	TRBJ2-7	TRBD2	CASSFGTSSYEQYF	TGTGCCAGCAGCTTTGGGACTAGCTCCTACGAGCAGTACTTC
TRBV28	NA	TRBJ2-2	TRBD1	CASSPPGDRDVGELFF	TGTGCCAGCAGCCCCCCCGGGGACAGGGACGTCGGGGAGCTGTTTTTT
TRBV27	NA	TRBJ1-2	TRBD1	CASSPTGGFRYGYTF	TGTGCCAGCAGTCCAACAGGGGGCTTTAGGTATGGCTACACCTTC
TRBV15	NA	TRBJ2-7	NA	CATSRGLGVSSYEQYF	TGTGCCACCAGCAGAGGTCTGGGAGTTAGCTCCTACGAGCAGTACTTC
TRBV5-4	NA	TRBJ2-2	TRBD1	CASSKTGLNTGELFF	TGTGCCAGCAGTAAGACAGGGCTGAACACCGGGGAGCTGTTTTTT
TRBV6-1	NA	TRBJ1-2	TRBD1	CASSEALTRGLKYGYTF	TGTGCCAGCAGTGAAGCCCTAACCAGGGGGCTAAAATATGGCTACACCTTC
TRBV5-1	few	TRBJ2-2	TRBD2	CASSTGLAANTGELFF	TGCGCCAGCAGCACGGGACTAGCGGCGAACACCGGGGAGCTGTTTTTT
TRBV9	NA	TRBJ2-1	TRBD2	CASSPGLAGSDEQFF	TGTGCCAGCAGCCCGGGACTAGCGGGGAGCGATGAGCAGTTCTTC
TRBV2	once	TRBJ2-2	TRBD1	CASTDRGATGELFF	TGTGCCAGCACGGACAGGGGGGCCACCGGGGAGCTGTTTTTT
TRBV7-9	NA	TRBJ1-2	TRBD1	CASSLDQGVNDGYTF	TGTGCCAGCAGCTTAGATCAGGGGGTAAACGATGGCTACACCTTC
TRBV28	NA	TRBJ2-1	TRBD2	CASPPGTSGYNNEQFF	TGTGCCAGTCCTCCGGGGACTAGCGGGTACAACAATGAGCAGTTCTTC
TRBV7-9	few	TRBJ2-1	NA	CASSPTGRNEQFF	TGTGCCAGCAGCCCGACAGGGAGGAATGAGCAGTTCTTC
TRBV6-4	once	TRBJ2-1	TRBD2	CASSGELAGGGEQFF	TGTGCCAGCAGTGGCGAGCTAGCGGGAGGAGGGGAGCAGTTCTTC
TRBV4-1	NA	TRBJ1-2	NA	CASSQVPGSTTYGYTF	TGCGCCAGCAGCCAAGTCCCGGGGTCTACCACCTATGGCTACACCTTC
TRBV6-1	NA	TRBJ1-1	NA	CASSDSMNTEAFF	TGTGCCAGCAGTGACAGCATGAACACTGAAGCTTTCTTT
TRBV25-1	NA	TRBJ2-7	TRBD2	CASSEWEGYEQYF	TGTGCCAGCAGTGAGTGGGAGGGCTACGAGCAGTACTTC
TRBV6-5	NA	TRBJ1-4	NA	CASSYREKLFF	TGTGCCAGCAGTTACCGCGAAAAACTGTTTTTT
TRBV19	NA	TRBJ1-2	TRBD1	CASRDRGGGYGYTF	TGTGCCAGTAGGGACAGGGGAGGGGGCTATGGCTACACCTTC
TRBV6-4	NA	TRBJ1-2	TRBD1	CASRRDSNPPF	TGTGCCAGCAGACGGGACAGTAATCCCCCCTTC
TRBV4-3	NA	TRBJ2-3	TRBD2	CASSQGPVASGGSTQYF	TGCGCCAGCAGCCAAGGTCCGGTGGCTAGCGGGGGGAGTACGCAGTATTTT
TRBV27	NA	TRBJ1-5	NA	CASKLKGNSQPQHF	TGTGCCAGCAAATTGAAGGGGAATTCCCAGCCCCAGCATTTT
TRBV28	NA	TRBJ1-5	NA	CASSLSGFHQPQHF	TGTGCCAGCAGTTTGTCTGGGTTTCATCAGCCCCAGCATTTT
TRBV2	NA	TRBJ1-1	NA	CASSGGAGLNTEAFF	TGTGCCAGCAGCGGGGGGGCAGGCCTGAACACTGAAGCTTTCTTT
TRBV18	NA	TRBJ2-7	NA	CASSPNPVYAEQYF	TGTGCCAGCTCACCCAACCCAGTGTATGCCGAGCAGTACTTC